The source of this T cell receptor beta chain is a study of spatial heterogeneity in lung cancer. The trim removed 3 bases at V and 1 base at J, leaving 11 bases unmatched. From germline, CDR1 is LNHNV and CDR2 YYDKDF (reference sequence). The CDR3 runs 17 residues. TCRdb independently ran MiXCR on the 5' RACE reads; one entry per CDR3 protein. Among 35,000 to 50,000 distinct CDR3 sequences listed, 20% to 25% were seen once. The time point was: blood at routine non-recurrence follow-up after resection. This receptor was obtained from a female donor with early-stage non-small cell lung cancer. This chain uses TRBV15 with TRBJ1-1, with 7 bases lining up with TRBD1. The sample was PBMCs, taken at follow-up. CDR3 amino acids: CATSSPGTPGGNTEAFF. The CDR3, as DNA: TGTGCCACCAGCAGCCCCGGGACCCCAGGGGGGAACACTGAAGCTTTCTTT.